Listed here are 22 T cell receptor beta chains from one sample, sequenced in a study of cytomegalovirus exposure and HLA in healthy donors. 60 Vbeta and 13 Jbeta primers were used in PCR. TCRdb's table, derived via immunoSEQ multiplex PCR, lists solely in-frame clones and lacks some. The sample holds about 140,000 clones, more than 70% seen once. Sequencing was performed on PBMCs. These receptors all stem from a male donor in good health and CMV-seronegative.

The genes are TRBV5-6 and TRBJ2-7, with D perhaps TRBD1 (6 bases). With 2 bases removed from V and 2 bases from J, the gap between germline ends came to 17 bases. The germline V gene encodes CDR1 SGHDT and CDR2 YYEEEE. This CDR3 comprises 16 residues. In DNA form, the CDR3 reads TGTGCCAGCAGCTTTTGGACAGCATTGGGGGCCTACGAGCAGTACTTC. It codes for CASSFWTALGAYEQYF.

This rearrangement joins TRBV28 to TRBJ2-7; possible D gene TRBD1, 6 bases. Trimming left V 10 bases short and J 2 bases short, with 15 bases between. The CDR3 is made up of 13 amino acids. Germline CDR1 reads MDHEN; CDR2 reads SYDVKM. The CDR3 DNA reads as TGTGCCACCCTTTCCACAGGGACCTACGAGCAGTACTTC. Translated: CATLSTGTYEQYF. The complete variable domain, with remaining parts taken from reference TRBV28 and TRBJ2-7, reads DVKVTQSSRYLVKRTGEKVFLECVQDMDHENMFWYRQDPGLGLRLIYFSYDVKMKEKGDIPEGYSVSREKKERFSLILESASTNQTSMYLCATLSTGTYEQYFGPGTRLTVT.

The chain employs TRBV4-2 and TRBJ2-1; 11 bases agree with TRBD2. Germline-derived CDR1 and CDR2 are LGHNA and YNFKEQ. After removal of 4 bases from V and 9 bases from J, the junction contained 8 bases not matched to a gene. This CDR3 spans 15 amino acids. The CDR3 spells CASSLQLAGEGEQFF. As DNA, the CDR3 is TGTGCCAGCAGCCTTCAACTAGCGGGAGAAGGTGAGCAGTTCTTC.

The chain recombines TRBV29-1 with TRBJ2-1; D perhaps matches TRBD2 (6 bases). The CDR3 sequence is 14 residues long. Trimming cost V 6 bases and J 3 bases, with 15 bases left between them. Germline V lookup: CDR1 SQVTM, CDR2 ANQGSEA. The CDR3 nucleotides are TGCAGCGTCCAGGAGGGGCACCGCTACAATGAGCAGTTCTTC. It encodes CSVQEGHRYNEQFF.

This chain joins TRBV21-1 and TRBJ1-2; TRBD1 was called by the table and not checked on the DNA. TRBV21-1 is tagged as a pseudogene. The CDR3 totals 15 residues. The chain's CDR3 is CASSKTDRECYGYTF. The DNA for the CDR3 is TGTGCCAGCAGCAAAACAGACAGGGAGTGCTATGGCTACACCTTC.

The chain links TRBV30 to TRBJ1-2; D possibly corresponds to TRBD1 (5 bases). This CDR3 comprises 13 residues. Deletions cut 4 bases from V and 5 bases from J, with 14 bases between. Germline-derived CDR1 and CDR2 are GTSNPN and SVGIG (reference sequence). The CDR3 region is CAWIRGGGYGYTF. CDR3 in DNA: TGTGCCTGGATAAGGGGCGGAGGGTATGGCTACACCTTC.

The chain has TRBV5-6 and TRBJ1-3; the D gene is possibly TRBD1 (5 bases). Germline V gene data show CDR1 as SGHDT and CDR2 as YYEEEE. V lost 7 bases to trimming and J lost 0 bases, with 20 bases between them. The CDR3 contains 17 residues. The CDR3 reads CASHLREAWLSGNTIYF. CDR3 bases: TGTGCCAGCCATCTCAGGGAGGCCTGGCTCTCTGGAAACACCATATATTTT.

This chain uses TRBV6-1 with TRBJ1-2, with 9 bases matching TRBD1. Unmatched junction bases numbered 3, after V lost 6 bases and J lost 1 base. The CDR3 runs 14 residues. The germline V gene encodes CDR1 MNHNS and CDR2 SASEGT. The CDR3 bases are TGTGCCAGCAGGGGGACAGGGTTTAACTATGGCTACACCTTC. Translated, it gives CASRGTGFNYGYTF.

The rearrangement joins TRBV18 to TRBJ2-3; 12 nucleotides agree with TRBD2. This CDR3 has 16 amino acids. J gave up 6 bases and V 3 bases, and 7 bases lay outside the gene matches. The V gene's germline CDR1 is KGHSH and CDR2 LQKENI. The DNA of the CDR3 is TGTGCCAGCTCACCCGGACTAGCGGGACCTAGGGATACGCAGTATTTT. This gives the protein CASSPGLAGPRDTQYF.

This clone turned up a few times. The V and J genes are TRBV2 and TRBJ1-1, with D uncertain. The V gene's germline CDR1 is SNHLY and CDR2 FYNNEI. Trimming removed 7 bases at V and 1 base at J, with 16 bases between. The CDR3 is made up of 15 amino acids. CDR3 nucleotide sequence: TGTGCCAGCAATTTAGCCGGGAGTTGGAACACTGAAGCTTTCTTT. It is translated as CASNLAGSWNTEAFF.

The chain links TRBV19 to TRBJ2-4, with 9 nucleotides matching TRBD2. V gave up 6 bases and J gave up 9 bases; unmatched junction bases: 6. CDR1 is LNHDA and CDR2 is SQIVND in the germline V gene (reference sequence). CDR3 length equals 13 residues. The CDR3 bases are TGTGCCAGTAGGGCTAGCGGGGACTTCATTCAGTACTTC. Amino acids: CASRASGDFIQYF.

The J gene is TRBJ1-5, the V gene TRBV30, with D possibly being TRBD1 (6 bases). CDR1 and CDR2 (germline): GTSNPN, SVGIG (reference sequence). The CDR3 runs 13 residues. V was trimmed by 5 bases and J by 6 bases, leaving 14 bases between them. As DNA, the CDR3 is TGTGCCTGGTCTACAGGGAGGGGTCAGCCCCAGCATTTT. Protein product: CAWSTGRGQPQHF.

This clone was observed once. The CDR3 DNA sequence: TGTGCCAGCAGCCACCACCAGGAGGGGACTGGAAACACCATATATTTT. Protein sequence: CASSHHQEGTGNTIYF. The V gene is TRBV5-4, the J gene TRBJ1-3, with D perhaps TRBD1 (5 bases). Germline V CDR1 and CDR2: SGHNT, YYREEE (reference sequence). There are 16 residues in the CDR3. Trimming left V 4 bases short and J 2 bases short, with 16 bases between.

This clone was recorded a few times. The V and J genes are TRBV6-4 and TRBJ1-5; D is undetermined. The CDR3 spans 13 residues. Germline V gene sequence: CDR1 MRHNA, CDR2 SNTAGT. V was shortened by 3 bases and J by 3 bases, with 6 bases between the two germline ends. CDR3 sequence reads: CASSEELNQPQHF. In nucleotides, the CDR3 is TGTGCCAGCAGTGAAGAGCTCAATCAGCCCCAGCATTTT.

The chain employs TRBV5-8 and TRBJ2-1; the D is unclear. CDR1 SGHTS and CDR2 YDEGEE come from the germline V gene. CDR3 size: 14 residues. Trimming pared 4 bases from V and 4 bases from J, leaving 12 bases between. CDR3 loop: CASSVFTWYNEQFF. The CDR3 DNA reads TGTGCCAGCAGCGTATTCACATGGTACAATGAGCAGTTCTTC.

This clone turned up a few times. V is TRBV5-4 and J is TRBJ1-6; TRBD1 is a possible D gene (5 bases). Germline V lookup: CDR1 SGHNT, CDR2 YYREEE (reference sequence). The V end was cut by 0 bases, the J end by 5 bases, with 6 bases between. The CDR3 is 14 amino acids. In DNA form, the CDR3 reads TGTGCCAGCAGCTTGGAGGGGAATAATTCACCCCTCCACTTT. Translated, it gives CASSLEGNNSPLHF.

The chain uses TRBV6-5 and TRBJ1-1; D is perhaps TRBD1 (5 bases). Trimming stripped 6 bases from V and 1 base from J, with 15 bases between. The germline CDR1 and CDR2 sequences are MNHEY and SVGAGI. The CDR3 has 15 amino acids. CDR3 sequence (DNA): TGTGCCAGCAGCCCCGGGGGGGGAGGGAACACTGAAGCTTTCTTT. Its protein is CASSPGGGGNTEAFF.

This chain connects TRBV27 to TRBJ2-7, with 7 bases identical to TRBD2. Germline CDR1 and CDR2: MNHEY and SMNVEV (reference sequence). There are 14 residues in the CDR3. V shed 5 bases and J 2 bases; nucleotides not matched to a gene: 6. In DNA, the CDR3 is TGTGCCAGCAGTCCCAGGGAGGGGCCCTACGAGCAGTACTTC. Protein product: CASSPREGPYEQYF.

V usage is TRBV7-9 and J usage is TRBJ2-7; the match to TRBD2 covers 7 bases. In germline, CDR1 is SEHNR, CDR2 FQNEAQ (reference sequence). CDR3 length equals 14 residues. The ends lost 5 bases at V and 1 base at J; junction bases unmatched: 5. The CDR3 here is CASSREEVSYEQYF. CDR3 coding DNA: TGTGCCAGCAGCCGGGAGGAGGTATCCTACGAGCAGTACTTC.

J is TRBJ1-4 and V is TRBV19; no clear D. V lost 9 bases and J lost 2, with 19 bases in between. CDR1 and CDR2 (germline): LNHDA, SQIVND (reference sequence). The CDR3 runs 16 residues. CDR3 sequence reads: CASTSSRAGTNEKLFF. The CDR3 bases are TGTGCCAGCACATCATCAAGGGCGGGGACTAATGAAAAACTGTTTTTT.

By frequency in the sample, this clone is medium-sized (0.01 to 0.1%). The CDR3 region has the DNA TGTGCCAGCAGTTTATCCCAGGGAACACGCGAGCAGTACTTC. This gives the protein CASSLSQGTREQYF. The chain links TRBV27 to TRBJ2-7; D might be TRBD1 (5 bases). Trimming took off 0 bases at V and 6 bases at J, with 12 bases between the two ends. The germline V gene encodes CDR1 MNHEY and CDR2 SMNVEV (reference sequence). There are 14 residues in the CDR3.

This clone occurred a few times. The chain combines TRBV30 with TRBJ2-5, with unresolved D. Trimming took off 2 bases at V and 4 bases at J, with 14 bases between the two ends. Per the germline V gene, CDR1 is GTSNPN and CDR2 is SVGIG (reference sequence). The CDR3 extends over 14 amino acids. CDR3 nucleotide sequence: TGTGCCTGGAGTAACCCCCCGAGAGGAGAGACCCAGTACTTC. Its protein is CAWSNPPRGETQYF.